The 29 T cell receptor beta chains in this list originate from one sample, sequenced in a study of cytomegalovirus exposure and HLA in healthy donors. Use of 60 Vbeta and 13 Jbeta primers characterized the PCR. TCRdb's table, derived via immunoSEQ multiplex PCR, lists solely in-frame clones and lacks some. The sample lists fewer than 250,000 clones, about 80% occurring once. Sequencing was carried out using PBMCs. These receptors were collected from a girl aged 10 to 17 in good health and CMV-seronegative.

This rearrangement joins TRBV7-2 to TRBJ2-1; D unclear. Deletions cut 1 base from V and 6 bases from J, with 7 bases between. The length of the CDR3 is 13 residues. Germline CDR1 SGHTA, CDR2 FQGNSA. CDR3 coding DNA: TGTGCCAGCAGCTTAGGCCAGTTCAATGAGCAGTTCTTC. Translation gives CASSLGQFNEQFF.

The gene calls are TRBV19 and TRBJ1-4; TRBD1 is a possible D gene (5 bases). V was clipped by 5 bases and J by 0 bases, with 13 bases between them. This CDR3 has 16 residues. From germline, CDR1 is LNHDA and CDR2 SQIVND (reference sequence). CDR3 in amino acids: CASSWGSIATNEKLFF. The CDR3 DNA is TGTGCCAGTAGTTGGGGCTCGATTGCAACTAATGAAAAACTGTTTTTT. Full variable domain (remainder filled in from reference TRBV19 and TRBJ1-4): DGGITQSPKYLFRKEGQNVTLSCEQNLNHDAMYWYRQDPGQGLRLIYYSQIVNDFQKGDIAEGYSVSREKKESFPLTVTSAQKNPTAFYLCASSWGSIATNEKLFFGSGTQLSVL.

V gene TRBV14 combines with J gene TRBJ1-2; D uncertain. Germline V CDR1 and CDR2: SGHDN, FVKESK. Trimming took off 4 bases at V and 6 bases at J, with 9 bases between the two ends. This CDR3 spans 12 amino acids. The CDR3 spells CASSLRSNGYTF. CDR3 sequence (DNA): TGTGCCAGCAGCCTGCGATCCAATGGCTACACCTTC. Variable domain in full (rest from reference TRBV14 and TRBJ1-2): EAGVTQFPSHSVIEKGQTVTLRCDPISGHDNLYWYRRVMGKEIKFLLHFVKESKQDESGMPNNRFLAERTGGTYSTLKVQPAELEDSGVYFCASSLRSNGYTFGSGTRLTVV.

This clone occurred a few times. The rearrangement links TRBV4-1 to TRBJ2-7; D ambiguous. This CDR3 contains 16 residues. Germline V gives CDR1 MGHRA, CDR2 YSYEKL. V was trimmed by 4 bases and J by 2 bases, leaving 18 bases between them. CDR3 residues: CASSRLGLVPTYEQYF. CDR3 DNA: TGCGCCAGCAGCCGGCTAGGTCTAGTTCCTACCTACGAGCAGTACTTC.

This sequence joins TRBV2 and TRBJ2-3, with 11 bases that match TRBD2. This CDR3 spans 16 amino acids. With 3 bases clipped from V and 4 bases from J, the junction kept 6 bases outside the gene matches. The germline CDR1 and CDR2 sequences are SNHLY and FYNNEI. CDR3 nucleotide sequence: TGTGCCAGCAGTGATTCTAGCGGGGGGACGCCAGATACGCAGTATTTT. It translates to CASSDSSGGTPDTQYF.

The V and J genes are TRBV7-9 and TRBJ2-5; 8 nucleotides match TRBD2. The junction had 11 bases not matched to a gene; V was cut back by 4 bases and J by 4 bases. The CDR3 spans 16 residues. Germline CDR1 SEHNR, CDR2 FQNEAQ (reference sequence). The CDR3 nucleotides are TGTGCCAGCAGCTCCGGGAGGGGACACCCGGGAGAGACCCAGTACTTC. This encodes CASSSGRGHPGETQYF.

The chain recombines TRBV30 with TRBJ1-1; 10 bases are a match to TRBD1. The germline CDR1 and CDR2 sequences are GTSNPN and SVGIG (reference sequence). CDR3 size: 14 residues. Germline trimming cut 3 bases from V and 6 bases from J; bases unmatched to any gene: 7. The CDR3 spells CAWRGQGSSSEAFF. The DNA for the CDR3 is TGTGCCTGGAGGGGACAGGGGAGTTCTTCTGAAGCTTTCTTT.

CDR3 sequence reads: CASSRALGLAERYEQYF. In nucleotides, the CDR3 is TGTGCCAGCAGCCGCGCCCTGGGACTAGCAGAGAGATACGAGCAGTACTTC. J is TRBJ2-7 and V is TRBV7-2; 9 nucleotides match TRBD2. Germline-derived CDR1 and CDR2 are SGHTA and FQGNSA. V lost 5 bases, J lost 4 bases, and 15 bases stayed unmatched. There are 17 residues in the CDR3.

The chain carries TRBV5-1 and TRBJ1-3, with D uncertain. Germline V gene lookup returns CDR1 SGHRS and CDR2 YFSETQ. V was shortened by 7 bases and J by 0 bases, with 32 bases between the two germline ends. CDR3 length: 21 residues. The CDR3 loop reads CASPTTTETGIFIYSGNTIYF. As DNA, the CDR3 is TGCGCCAGCCCAACAACCACTGAAACCGGGATTTTCATATACTCTGGAAACACCATATATTTT.

This clone was observed a few times. The chain uses TRBV6-5 and TRBJ2-1, with D perhaps TRBD1 (6 bases). Per germline, CDR1 MNHEY and CDR2 SVGAGI. The CDR3 contains 16 residues. Trimming took off 1 base at V and 0 bases at J, with 10 bases between the two ends. CDR3 DNA sequence: TGTGCCAGCAGTTACTACGGACAGATCTCCTACAATGAGCAGTTCTTC. Amino acid sequence: CASSYYGQISYNEQFF.

As DNA, the CDR3 is TGCGCCAGCAGCCAAATCGGGGAATTATCTGCAACTAATGAAAAACTGTTTTTT. This translates into CASSQIGELSATNEKLFF. The V and J genes are TRBV4-1 and TRBJ1-4; no clear D. Looked up from germline, CDR1 is MGHRA and CDR2 is YSYEKL. This CDR3 is 18 amino acids long. Deletions cut 2 bases from V and 0 bases from J, with 16 bases between.

This chain links TRBV6-1 with TRBJ2-5; D is ambiguous. The CDR3 runs to 11 residues. CDR1 is MNHNS, CDR2 SASEGT, per germline. The ends were cut back, 5 bases at V and 4 bases at J, with 5 bases in the middle. For the CDR3, the DNA is TGTGCCAGCAGTCACGGAGAGACCCAGTACTTC. Translating it yields CASSHGETQYF.

The genes are TRBV5-4 and TRBJ2-7; D is perhaps TRBD1 (6 bases). The CDR3 covers 14 residues. Germline-derived CDR1 and CDR2 are SGHNT and YYREEE (reference sequence). Trimming removed 0 bases from V and 3 bases from J, with 10 bases in between. CDR3 amino acids: CASSLGDKNYEQYF. The CDR3 DNA reads as TGTGCCAGCAGCTTGGGGGACAAAAACTACGAGCAGTACTTC.

V is TRBV5-1 and J is TRBJ1-5; perhaps TRBD1 as D (5 bases). The CDR3 extends over 13 amino acids. The V and J ends lost 1 base and 5 bases respectively, with 7 bases between them. Germline V gene sequence: CDR1 SGHRS, CDR2 YFSETQ. CDR3 DNA: TGCGCCAGCAGCTTGTGGGGCGATCAGCCCCAGCATTTT. Its protein product is CASSLWGDQPQHF. The complete variable domain, with remaining parts taken from reference TRBV5-1 and TRBJ1-5, reads KAGVTQTPRYLIKTRGQQVTLSCSPISGHRSVSWYQQTPGQGLQFLFEYFSETQRNKGNFPGRFSGRQFSNSRSEMNVSTLELGDSALYLCASSLWGDQPQHFGDGTRLSIL.

The CDR3 DNA reads as TGTGCCAGCAGTGCGACTAGGGGACTGATAAGCTCCTACAATGAGCAGTTCTTC. It encodes CASSATRGLISSYNEQFF. The V and J genes are TRBV5-6 and TRBJ2-1, with D maybe TRBD2 (6 bases). The CDR3 length is 18 residues. V lost 5 bases and J lost 0, with 21 bases in between. CDR1 is SGHDT and CDR2 is YYEEEE in the germline V gene.

This rearrangement joins TRBV19 to TRBJ1-2, with 7 bases that match TRBD1. This CDR3 spans 14 amino acids. Germline lookup yields CDR1 LNHDA and CDR2 SQIVND (reference sequence). The ends lost 5 bases at V and 3 bases at J; junction bases unmatched: 6. The CDR3 sequence is CASSSPTGHYGYTF. CDR3 sequence (DNA): TGTGCCAGTAGTTCACCGACAGGGCACTATGGCTACACCTTC.

In this sample, this clone turned up a few times. This chain joins TRBV7-2 and TRBJ1-1; D perhaps matches TRBD1 (6 bases). Germline lookup yields CDR1 SGHTA and CDR2 FQGNSA. V lost 1 base to trimming and J lost 11 bases, with 11 bases between them. This CDR3 comprises 12 residues. DNA of the CDR3: TGTGCCAGCAGCTTAGAGACAGGTCGGGCTTTCTTT. This translates into CASSLETGRAFF.

The V gene is TRBV4-3, the J gene TRBJ1-1; no clear D gene. The germline gives CDR1 LGHNA, CDR2 YSLEER. The CDR3 sequence is 14 residues long. V was shortened by 2 bases and J by 0 bases, with 7 bases between the two germline ends. The CDR3 here is CASSQKTLNTEAFF. For the CDR3, the DNA is TGCGCCAGCAGCCAAAAGACACTGAACACTGAAGCTTTCTTT.

This chain links TRBV7-9 with TRBJ2-7; TRBD1 is a possible D gene (6 bases). Germline V gene lookup returns CDR1 SEHNR and CDR2 FQNEAQ (reference sequence). The V and J ends lost 3 bases and 3 bases respectively, with 12 bases between them. The CDR3 runs to 14 residues. This CDR3 reads CASSLDSANYEQYF. The CDR3 DNA is TGTGCCAGCAGCTTGGACAGCGCGAACTACGAGCAGTACTTC.

The chain is built from TRBV4-1 and TRBJ1-6; possibly TRBD1 for D (6 bases). The germline gives CDR1 MGHRA, CDR2 YSYEKL. V lost 0 bases to trimming and J lost 14 bases, with 11 bases between them. The CDR3 runs 13 residues. CDR3 sequence (DNA): TGCGCCAGCAGCCAAGAACAGGGATTCACCCTCCACTTT. Its translation is CASSQEQGFTLHF.

This clone has at least ten counts. This rearrangement joins TRBV6-1 to TRBJ2-1, with 10 nucleotides matching TRBD2. This CDR3 comprises 17 residues. After removal of 3 bases from V and 7 bases from J, the junction contained 12 bases not matched to a gene. CDR1 is MNHNS and CDR2 is SASEGT in the germline V gene. CDR3 region: CASSEILAGGLWNEQFF. The CDR3 DNA is TGTGCCAGCAGTGAGATATTAGCGGGAGGTCTATGGAATGAGCAGTTCTTC.

This chain links TRBV5-5 with TRBJ1-2, with D perhaps matching TRBD1 (6 bases). In germline, CDR1 is SGHKS, CDR2 YYEKEE (reference sequence). The CDR3 runs 19 residues. Trimming took off 2 bases at V and 4 bases at J, with 27 bases between the two ends. This CDR3 reads CASSLQPGHRIPSAYGYTF. The DNA for the CDR3 is TGTGCCAGCAGCTTACAGCCGGGACACCGAATACCCTCTGCCTATGGCTACACCTTC. The variable domain in full, completed from reference TRBV5-5 and TRBJ1-2, reads DAGVTQSPTHLIKTRGQQVTLRCSPISGHKSVSWYQQVLGQGPQFIFQYYEKEERGRGNFPDRFSARQFPNYSSELNVNALLLGDSALYLCASSLQPGHRIPSAYGYTFGSGTRLTVV.

This sequence joins TRBV15 and TRBJ1-5; D is ambiguous. CDR1 is LNHNV and CDR2 is YYDKDF in the germline V gene (reference sequence). CDR3 size: 16 residues. Trimming shortened V by 0 bases and J by 1 base, and 10 bases separated the two germline ends. The CDR3 nucleotides are TGTGCCACCAGCAGAGATCGTCGGGGAAGCAATCAGCCCCAGCATTTT. It yields the protein CATSRDRRGSNQPQHF.

As DNA, the CDR3 is TGTGCCAGCTCATCCGGTTACGAGCAGTACTTC. This sequence encodes CASSSGYEQYF. The chain joins TRBV18 to TRBJ2-7, with D hard to call. The CDR3 spans 11 residues. V lost 5 bases and J 4 bases, leaving 6 bases between the germline ends. Germline-derived CDR1 and CDR2 are KGHSH and LQKENI.

CDR3 bases: TGTGCCAGCAGTGAAGCAGGGGGCGGGCAGCCCCAGCATTTT. This sequence encodes CASSEAGGGQPQHF. This sequence joins TRBV6-1 and TRBJ1-5; TRBD1 matches at 7 bases. The J segment lost 7 bases and the V segment lost 0 bases, leaving 3 bases of the junction unmatched. Germline V gene data show CDR1 as MNHNS and CDR2 as SASEGT. This CDR3 spans 14 amino acids.

The chain joins TRBV28 to TRBJ1-1; no definite D call. The germline V gene has CDR1 MDHEN and CDR2 SYDVKM. Trimming left V 7 bases short and J 2 bases short, with 11 bases between. This CDR3 has 13 amino acids. The CDR3 is CASIWAGNTEAFF. DNA of the CDR3: TGTGCCAGCATCTGGGCAGGAAACACTGAAGCTTTCTTT.

This clone has a single count. V gene TRBV6-4 combines with J gene TRBJ1-2; TRBD1 matches at 8 bases. Germline CDR1 reads MRHNA; CDR2 reads SNTAGT. CDR3 length: 15 amino acids. Trimming removed 5 bases from V and 2 bases from J; junction bases left unmatched: 7. The CDR3 is CASSPTGGPNYGYTF. Written as DNA, the CDR3 is TGTGCCAGCAGTCCCACAGGGGGACCCAACTATGGCTACACCTTC.

This chain links TRBV5-1 with TRBJ1-4, with D possibly matching TRBD1 (6 bases). Germline CDR1 reads SGHRS; CDR2 reads YFSETQ. V was pared by 4 bases and J by 5 bases, with 15 bases between. The CDR3 loop spans 15 amino acids. CDR3 amino acids: CASSPGGGQNEKLFF. The CDR3 bases are TGCGCCAGCAGCCCCGGGGGGGGCCAAAATGAAAAACTGTTTTTT. Full variable domain (missing parts from reference TRBV5-1 and TRBJ1-4): KAGVTQTPRYLIKTRGQQVTLSCSPISGHRSVSWYQQTPGQGLQFLFEYFSETQRNKGNFPGRFSGRQFSNSRSEMNVSTLELGDSALYLCASSPGGGQNEKLFFGSGTQLSVL.

The chain has TRBV9 and TRBJ1-1; a possible D gene is TRBD1 (5 bases). The CDR3 extends over 15 amino acids. Germline CDR1 is SGDLS and CDR2 is YYNGEE. Trimming took 3 bases from V and 0 from J, leaving 12 bases between them. In DNA form, the CDR3 reads TGTGCCAGCAGCGGGGGGGGTTCCATGAACACTGAAGCTTTCTTT. It is translated as CASSGGGSMNTEAFF.